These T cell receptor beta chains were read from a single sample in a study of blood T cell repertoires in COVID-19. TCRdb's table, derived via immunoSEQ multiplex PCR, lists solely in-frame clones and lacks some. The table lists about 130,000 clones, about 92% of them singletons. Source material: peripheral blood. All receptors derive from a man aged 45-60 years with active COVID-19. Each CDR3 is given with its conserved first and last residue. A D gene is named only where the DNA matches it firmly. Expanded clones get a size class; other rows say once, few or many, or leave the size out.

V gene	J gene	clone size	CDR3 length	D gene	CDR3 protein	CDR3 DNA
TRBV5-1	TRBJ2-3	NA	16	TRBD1	CASSLAGTGVTDTQYF	TGCGCCAGCAGCTTGGCCGGGACAGGGGTTACAGATACGCAGTATTTT
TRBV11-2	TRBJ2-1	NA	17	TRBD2	CASSLATSGTSYNEQFF	TGTGCCAGCAGCTTAGCGACTAGCGGAACCTCCTACAATGAGCAGTTCTTC
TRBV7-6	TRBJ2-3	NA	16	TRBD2	CASSNEVGLVPDTQYF	TGTGCCAGCAGTAACGAAGTGGGACTAGTCCCAGATACGCAGTATTTT
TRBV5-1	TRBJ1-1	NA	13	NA	CASTNSMNTEAFF	TGCGCCAGCACGAACAGCATGAACACTGAAGCTTTCTTT
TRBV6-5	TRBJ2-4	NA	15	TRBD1	CASRQLQGPKNIQYF	TGTGCCAGCAGACAACTACAGGGGCCCAAAAACATTCAGTACTTC
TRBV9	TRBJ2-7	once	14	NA	CASSIESMPYEQYF	TGTGCCAGCAGCATCGAGTCTATGCCCTACGAGCAGTACTTC
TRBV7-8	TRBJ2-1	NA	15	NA	CASSWERLSYNEQFF	TGTGCCAGCAGCTGGGAGCGCCTCTCCTACAATGAGCAGTTCTTC
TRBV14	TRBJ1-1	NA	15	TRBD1	CASSQPGQLNTEAFF	TGTGCCAGCAGCCAACCGGGACAGCTGAACACTGAAGCTTTCTTT
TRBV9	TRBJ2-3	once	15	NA	CASSVGGSSTDTQYF	TGTGCCAGCAGCGTGGGCGGGTCTAGCACAGATACGCAGTATTTT
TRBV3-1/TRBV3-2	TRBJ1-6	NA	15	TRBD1	CASSLQGARNSPLHF	TGTGCCAGTAGTTTACAGGGGGCTAGGAATTCACCCCTCCACTTT
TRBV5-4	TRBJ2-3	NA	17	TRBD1	CASSDTAGTELTDTQYF	TGTGCCAGCAGCGACACCGCCGGGACAGAGCTCACAGATACGCAGTATTTT
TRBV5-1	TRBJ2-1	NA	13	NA	CASSLDVWTDSFF	TGCGCCAGCAGCTTGGATGTTTGGACAGACTCGTTCTTC
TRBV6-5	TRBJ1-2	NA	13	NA	CASRKEGRGGYTF	TGTGCCAGCAGAAAAGAAGGAAGAGGTGGCTACACCTTC
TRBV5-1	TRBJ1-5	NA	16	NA	CASSPTPLQGGQPQHF	TGCGCCAGCAGCCCAACCCCCTTACAGGGAGGGCAGCCCCAGCATTTT
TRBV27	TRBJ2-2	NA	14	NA	CASSLSTAHGELFF	TGTGCCAGCAGTTTAAGTACTGCCCACGGGGAGCTGTTTTTT
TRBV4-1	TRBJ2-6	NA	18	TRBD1	CASSQVWTGGAGANVLTF	TGCGCCAGCAGCCAAGTATGGACAGGGGGTGCTGGGGCCAACGTCCTGACTTTC
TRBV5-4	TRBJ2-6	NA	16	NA	CASSFSVRSGANVLTF	TGTGCCAGCAGCTTTTCGGTCCGCTCTGGGGCCAACGTCCTGACTTTC
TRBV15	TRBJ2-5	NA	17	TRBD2	CATSNPMLAGPQETQYF	TGTGCCACCAGCAACCCTATGCTAGCGGGCCCACAAGAGACCCAGTACTTC
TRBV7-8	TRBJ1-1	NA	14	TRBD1	CASSQMTGATEAFF	TGTGCCAGCAGCCAAATGACAGGGGCAACTGAAGCTTTCTTT
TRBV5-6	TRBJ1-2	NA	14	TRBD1	CASSPIQGAYGYTF	TGTGCCAGCAGCCCCATACAGGGGGCCTATGGCTACACCTTC
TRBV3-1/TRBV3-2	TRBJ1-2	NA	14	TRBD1	CASSETTGYNGYTF	TGTGCCAGCAGCGAAACGACAGGGTATAATGGCTACACCTTC
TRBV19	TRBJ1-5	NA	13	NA	CASSILANQPQHF	NA
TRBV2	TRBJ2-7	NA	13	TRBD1	CASRWDRDGEQYF	TGTGCCAGCAGGTGGGACAGGGATGGTGAGCAGTACTTC
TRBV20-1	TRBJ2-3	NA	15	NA	CSASLGGQSTDTQYF	TGCAGTGCTAGTTTGGGGGGTCAGAGCACAGATACGCAGTATTTT
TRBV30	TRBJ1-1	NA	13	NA	CAWLEGGGSRAFF	TGTGCCTGGCTTGAAGGGGGTGGGAGCCGAGCTTTCTTT
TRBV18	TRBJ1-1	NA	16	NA	CASSPRWGEVNTEAFF	TGTGCCAGCTCACCACGCTGGGGGGAGGTGAACACTGAAGCTTTCTTT
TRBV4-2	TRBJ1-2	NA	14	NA	CASSPRSSYYGYTF	TGTGCCAGCAGCCCCCGTTCCTCCTACTATGGCTACACCTTC
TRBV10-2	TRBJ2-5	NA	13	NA	CASSPGRRETQYF	TGCGCCAGCAGTCCCGGCAGGAGGGAGACCCAGTACTTC
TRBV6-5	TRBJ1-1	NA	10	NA	CASSTLEAFF	TGTGCCAGCTCCACATTGGAAGCTTTCTTT
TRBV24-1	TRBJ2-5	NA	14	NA	CATSDGGMTETQYF	TGTGCCACCAGTGACGGCGGCATGACGGAGACCCAGTACTTC
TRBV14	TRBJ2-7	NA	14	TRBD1	CASSPMGQFTEQYF	TGTGCCAGCAGCCCTATGGGACAGTTCACCGAGCAGTACTTC
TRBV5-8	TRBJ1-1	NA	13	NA	CASSFSRYGEAFF	TGTGCCAGCAGCTTTTCACGGTACGGTGAAGCTTTCTTT
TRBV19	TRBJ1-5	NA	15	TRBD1	CASSKQGVNNQPQHF	TGTGCCAGTAGTAAACAGGGGGTTAATAATCAGCCCCAGCATTTT
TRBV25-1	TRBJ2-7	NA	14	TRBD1	CASSQADRGSSSSF	TGTGCCAGCAGTCAAGCCGACAGGGGATCGTCCTCGTCCTTC
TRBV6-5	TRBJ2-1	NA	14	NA	CASRGGVETNEQFF	TGTGCCAGCAGGGGGGGAGTAGAGACGAATGAGCAGTTCTTC
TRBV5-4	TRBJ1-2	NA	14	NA	CASSPLQSNYGYTF	TGTGCCAGCAGCCCTTTACAGAGTAACTATGGCTACACCTTC
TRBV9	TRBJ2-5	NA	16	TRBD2	CASSGTSGGAGETQYF	TGTGCCAGCAGCGGCACTAGCGGGGGGGCCGGGGAGACCCAGTACTTC
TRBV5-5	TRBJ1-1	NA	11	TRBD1	CASSLRGPAFF	TGTGCCAGCAGCCTGAGGGGGCCGGCTTTCTTT
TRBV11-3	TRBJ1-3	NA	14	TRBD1	CASSLTGTGNTIYF	TGTGCCAGCAGCTTGACAGGGACTGGAAACACCATATATTTT
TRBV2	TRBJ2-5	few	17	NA	CASSDSVIGRGRETQYF	TGTGCCAGCAGTGATTCGGTCATCGGGCGTGGGAGAGAGACCCAGTACTTC
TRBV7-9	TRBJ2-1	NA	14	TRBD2	CASSLATSGVEQFF	TGTGCCAGCAGCTTAGCTACTAGCGGGGTCGAGCAGTTCTTC
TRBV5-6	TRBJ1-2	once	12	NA	CASSHTGYGYTF	TGTGCCAGCAGCCACACAGGATATGGCTACACCTTC
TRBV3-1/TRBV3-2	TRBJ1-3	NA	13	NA	CATQGVSGNTIYF	TGTGCCACCCAGGGCGTCTCTGGAAACACCATATATTTT
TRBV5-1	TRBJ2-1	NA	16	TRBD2	CASSWPTSGSGNEQFF	TGCGCCAGCAGCTGGCCGACTAGCGGGAGTGGGAATGAGCAGTTCTTC
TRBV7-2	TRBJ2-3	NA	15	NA	CASSGYGGPTDTQYF	TGTGCCAGCTCCGGCTACGGCGGGCCCACAGATACGCAGTATTTT
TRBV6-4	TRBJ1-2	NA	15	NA	CASKASRGFYYGYTF	TGTGCCAGCAAGGCGAGCAGGGGATTTTACTATGGCTACACCTTC
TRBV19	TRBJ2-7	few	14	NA	CASSGAARPYEQYF	TGTGCCAGTAGTGGTGCGGCGCGACCCTACGAGCAGTACTTC
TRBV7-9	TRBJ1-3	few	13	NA	CASIMAAGNTIYF	TGTGCCAGCATCATGGCAGCTGGAAACACCATATATTTT
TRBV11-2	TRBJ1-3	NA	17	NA	CASSSLARVITGNTIYF	TGTGCCAGCAGCTCCCTCGCACGGGTTATAACTGGAAACACCATATATTTT
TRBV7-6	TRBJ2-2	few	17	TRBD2	CASSLALGLAGSGELFF	TGTGCCAGCAGCTTAGCGCTGGGGCTAGCGGGGTCCGGGGAGCTGTTTTTT
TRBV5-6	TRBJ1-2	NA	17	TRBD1	CASSPEGTGGMYYGYTF	TGTGCCAGCAGCCCGGAGGGGACAGGGGGTATGTACTATGGCTACACCTTC
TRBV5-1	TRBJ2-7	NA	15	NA	CASSLGTAKAYEQYF	TGCGCCAGCAGCTTGGGGACAGCAAAGGCCTACGAGCAGTACTTC
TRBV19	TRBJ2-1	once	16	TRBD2	CASSVGGLAGINEQFF	TGTGCCAGTAGCGTTGGGGGACTAGCGGGTATAAATGAGCAGTTCTTC
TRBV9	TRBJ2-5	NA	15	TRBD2	CASNPSSGMGETQYF	TGTGCCAGCAACCCCTCTAGCGGCATGGGGGAGACCCAGTACTTC
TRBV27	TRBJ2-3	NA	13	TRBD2	CASTGGGTDTQYF	TGTGCCAGCACGGGGGGGGGAACCGATACGCAGTATTTT
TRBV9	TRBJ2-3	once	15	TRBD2	CASSPRGAGTDTQYF	TGTGCCAGCAGCCCGCGGGGGGCAGGCACAGATACGCAGTATTTT
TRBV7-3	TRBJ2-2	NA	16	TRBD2	CASSLTSGANTGELFF	TGTGCCAGCAGCTTGACTAGCGGGGCGAACACCGGGGAGCTGTTTTTT
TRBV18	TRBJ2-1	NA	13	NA	CASSPREMSEQFF	TGTGCCAGCTCACCCCGAGAAATGAGTGAGCAGTTCTTC
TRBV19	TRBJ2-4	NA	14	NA	CASSIVGTGDIQYF	TGTGCCAGTAGTATAGTGGGGACGGGGGACATTCAGTACTTC